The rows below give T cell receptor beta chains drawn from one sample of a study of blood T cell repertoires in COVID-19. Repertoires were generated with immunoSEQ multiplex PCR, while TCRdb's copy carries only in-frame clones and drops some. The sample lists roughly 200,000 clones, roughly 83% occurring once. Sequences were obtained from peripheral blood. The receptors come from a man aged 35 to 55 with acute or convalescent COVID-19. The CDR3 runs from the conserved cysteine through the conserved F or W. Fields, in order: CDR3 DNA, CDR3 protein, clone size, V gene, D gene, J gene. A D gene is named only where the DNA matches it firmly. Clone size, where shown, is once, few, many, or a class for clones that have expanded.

CDR3 DNA: TGTGCCAGCAGCTTAGGGACAGCGAACACCGGGGAGCTGTTTTTT
CDR3 protein: CASSLGTANTGELFF
clone size: .
V gene: TRBV7-3
D gene: TRBD1
J gene: TRBJ2-2

CDR3 DNA: TGTGCCAGCAGCCTCGACTCAAAAGAGACCCAGTACTTC
CDR3 protein: CASSLDSKETQYF
clone size: once
V gene: TRBV6-2/TRBV6-3
D gene: .
J gene: TRBJ2-5

CDR3 DNA: TGTGCCAGCAGTCCCCAAAGCGGACTGTCAAGTCTCCAGCCCCAGCATTTT
CDR3 protein: CASSPQSGLSSLQPQHF
clone size: .
V gene: TRBV6-6
D gene: .
J gene: TRBJ1-5

CDR3 DNA: TGTGCCAGCAGTTACAGGGCAAATCAGCCCCAGCATTTT
CDR3 protein: CASSYRANQPQHF
clone size: .
V gene: TRBV27
D gene: .
J gene: TRBJ1-5

CDR3 DNA: TGTGCCAGCAGCTCAAGTTTCAGGGGGGGAAACACCATATATTTT
CDR3 protein: CASSSSFRGGNTIYF
clone size: .
V gene: TRBV4-2
D gene: TRBD1
J gene: TRBJ1-3

CDR3 DNA: TGTGCCAGCAGCTTTGGGACAGGGTATGGAACTGGAAACACCATATATTTT
CDR3 protein: CASSFGTGYGTGNTIYF
clone size: .
V gene: TRBV11-2
D gene: TRBD1
J gene: TRBJ1-3

CDR3 DNA: TGTGCCAGCAGCGCAGGGACAGGGCGCGCCGAGCAGTACTTC
CDR3 protein: CASSAGTGRAEQYF
clone size: .
V gene: TRBV7-9
D gene: TRBD1
J gene: TRBJ2-7

CDR3 DNA: TGTGCCAGCAGCGTAGAAGACACCGCCCTGGAGCAGTACTTC
CDR3 protein: CASSVEDTALEQYF
clone size: .
V gene: TRBV9
D gene: .
J gene: TRBJ2-7

CDR3 DNA: TGTGCCTGGAGTAGAGACAGGGGAGACTCACCCCTCCACTTT
CDR3 protein: CAWSRDRGDSPLHF
clone size: .
V gene: TRBV30
D gene: TRBD1
J gene: TRBJ1-6

CDR3 DNA: TGCAGTGCTAGTTCTGTAGGAGGCCTCTATGGCTACACCTTC
CDR3 protein: CSASSVGGLYGYTF
clone size: .
V gene: TRBV20-1
D gene: .
J gene: TRBJ1-2

CDR3 DNA: TGTGCCAGCAGCTTAGAGCCAGGGAGGGTCACTGAAGCTTTCTTT
CDR3 protein: CASSLEPGRVTEAFF
clone size: few
V gene: TRBV7-2
D gene: .
J gene: TRBJ1-1

CDR3 DNA: TGTGCCAGCAGGACAGACAGTAATGGCTACACCTTC
CDR3 protein: CASRTDSNGYTF
clone size: few
V gene: TRBV3-1/TRBV3-2
D gene: .
J gene: TRBJ1-2

CDR3 DNA: TGCAGCGTGGGAGAAGTACCCAACGAGCAGTACTTC
CDR3 protein: CSVGEVPNEQYF
clone size: .
V gene: TRBV29-1
D gene: .
J gene: TRBJ2-7

CDR3 DNA: TGTGCCTGGAGCCTGGGCCCCGGTGGGTGGTTCTTC
CDR3 protein: CAWSLGPGGWFF
clone size: .
V gene: TRBV30
D gene: .
J gene: TRBJ2-1

CDR3 DNA: TGTGCCAGCAGTTTGGTTCAGGCGGGCGCTGAAGCTTTCTTT
CDR3 protein: CASSLVQAGAEAFF
clone size: few
V gene: TRBV27
D gene: .
J gene: TRBJ1-1

CDR3 DNA: TGTGCCAGCAGTGTTCAAGGGACAGGAATATACAATGAGCAGTTCTTC
CDR3 protein: CASSVQGTGIYNEQFF
clone size: .
V gene: TRBV2
D gene: TRBD1
J gene: TRBJ2-1

CDR3 DNA: TGTGCCAGCAGCTTAGCAGCAGGGGAGACCCAGTACTTC
CDR3 protein: CASSLAAGETQYF
clone size: .
V gene: TRBV7-2
D gene: .
J gene: TRBJ2-5

CDR3 DNA: TGTGCCAGCAATCCCAGCGGGATTCCCTACGAGCAGTACTTC
CDR3 protein: CASNPSGIPYEQYF
clone size: few
V gene: TRBV2
D gene: TRBD2
J gene: TRBJ2-7

CDR3 DNA: TGTGCCAGCAGCAAAACAGGGTCGGGCACCGGGGAGCTGTTTTTT
CDR3 protein: CASSKTGSGTGELFF
clone size: .
V gene: TRBV7-8
D gene: .
J gene: TRBJ2-2

CDR3 DNA: TGTGCCAGCAGCGTAGCGGCAGCCTGGGCGACCGGGGAGCTGTTTTTT
CDR3 protein: CASSVAAAWATGELFF
clone size: .
V gene: TRBV9
D gene: .
J gene: TRBJ2-2

CDR3 DNA: TGTGCCTGGAGTGTAGGGGTATGGGATGAGCAGTTCTTC
CDR3 protein: CAWSVGVWDEQFF
clone size: .
V gene: TRBV30
D gene: .
J gene: TRBJ2-1

CDR3 DNA: TGTGCCAGCAGTATACAGGGTCCTGAAGCTTTCTTT
CDR3 protein: CASSIQGPEAFF
clone size: .
V gene: TRBV6-5
D gene: .
J gene: TRBJ1-1

CDR3 DNA: TGTGCCAGTAGTGACGAGGGAAGGAATGAAAAACTGTTTTTT
CDR3 protein: CASSDEGRNEKLFF
clone size: .
V gene: TRBV19
D gene: .
J gene: TRBJ1-4

CDR3 DNA: TGCGCCAGCAGTACCGGGGGACAAGAGACCCAGTACTTC
CDR3 protein: CASSTGGQETQYF
clone size: .
V gene: TRBV10-1
D gene: .
J gene: TRBJ2-5

CDR3 DNA: TGTGCCAGCAGCGTAGGTTCTGGGACAGGGTACGACTATGGCTACACCTTC
CDR3 protein: CASSVGSGTGYDYGYTF
clone size: few
V gene: TRBV9
D gene: TRBD1
J gene: TRBJ1-2

CDR3 DNA: TGTGCCAGCAGCCCGTGGCTAGCGGGTAATGAGCAGTTCTTC
CDR3 protein: CASSPWLAGNEQFF
clone size: .
V gene: TRBV5-4
D gene: TRBD2
J gene: TRBJ2-1

CDR3 DNA: TGTGCAGGAGCGGGAGAAACTAATGAGCAGTTCTTC
CDR3 protein: CAGAGETNEQFF
clone size: few
V gene: TRBV10-3
D gene: TRBD2
J gene: TRBJ2-1

CDR3 DNA: TGTGCCAGCAGCTTAGCAGGGTTTAAGGGCTACACCTTC
CDR3 protein: CASSLAGFKGYTF
clone size: .
V gene: TRBV11-2
D gene: .
J gene: TRBJ1-2

CDR3 DNA: TGTGCCAGCAGCTTAAACCTCGCGGGGGAGCAGTTCTTC
CDR3 protein: CASSLNLAGEQFF
clone size: .
V gene: TRBV7-3
D gene: .
J gene: TRBJ2-1

CDR3 DNA: TGTGCCAGTAGTATAGGGGTAGAAGGGGCTCAGCAGCCCCAGCATTTT
CDR3 protein: CASSIGVEGAQQPQHF
clone size: .
V gene: TRBV19
D gene: .
J gene: TRBJ1-5

CDR3 DNA: TGTGCCACCAGTGATCCTAACACAGATACGCAGTATTTT
CDR3 protein: CATSDPNTDTQYF
clone size: .
V gene: TRBV24-1
D gene: .
J gene: TRBJ2-3

CDR3 DNA: TGTGCCAGCAGCCAAGAAGGGACTACGAGCACAGATACGCAGTATTTT
CDR3 protein: CASSQEGTTSTDTQYF
clone size: .
V gene: TRBV4-2
D gene: TRBD2
J gene: TRBJ2-3

CDR3 DNA: TGTGCCAGCAGTTTATGGAGGGGGGGGACCCTCACCTGGGGCGCTGAAGCTTTCTTT
CDR3 protein: CASSLWRGGTLTWGAEAFF
clone size: .
V gene: TRBV27
D gene: .
J gene: TRBJ1-1

CDR3 DNA: TGCGCCAGCAGCCAATTGGGACTCTCTGGAAACACCATATATTTT
CDR3 protein: CASSQLGLSGNTIYF
clone size: .
V gene: TRBV4-1
D gene: .
J gene: TRBJ1-3

CDR3 DNA: TGTGCCAGTAGTATACCCGTCCAGACAGGGATCACTGAAGCTTTCTTT
CDR3 protein: CASSIPVQTGITEAFF
clone size: .
V gene: TRBV19
D gene: TRBD1
J gene: TRBJ1-1

CDR3 DNA: TGCGCCAGCAGCCTGACAGGGGGCAGGGCTGGGGCCAACGTCCTGACTTTC
CDR3 protein: CASSLTGGRAGANVLTF
clone size: .
V gene: TRBV5-1
D gene: TRBD1
J gene: TRBJ2-6

CDR3 DNA: TGTGCCAGTAGAACGACTAGCGGGGGATTTAATGAGCAGTTCTTC
CDR3 protein: CASRTTSGGFNEQFF
clone size: .
V gene: TRBV19
D gene: TRBD2
J gene: TRBJ2-1

CDR3 DNA: TGTGCCAGCACCAACCCCAGGGTAGTAGTGAACGAGCAGTACTTC
CDR3 protein: CASTNPRVVVNEQYF
clone size: .
V gene: TRBV6-5
D gene: .
J gene: TRBJ2-7

CDR3 DNA: TGCGCCAGCAGCGAACCGGGACAGGGCTACGAGCAGTACTTC
CDR3 protein: CASSEPGQGYEQYF
clone size: .
V gene: TRBV5-1
D gene: TRBD1
J gene: TRBJ2-7

CDR3 DNA: TGTGCCAGTAGTATGGGCAGGGGGGACACTGAAGCTTTCTTT
CDR3 protein: CASSMGRGDTEAFF
clone size: .
V gene: TRBV19
D gene: TRBD1
J gene: TRBJ1-1

CDR3 DNA: TGTGCCAGCGCCGTGGCAGGGTGGACTGAAGCTTTCTTT
CDR3 protein: CASAVAGWTEAFF
clone size: .
V gene: TRBV27
D gene: .
J gene: TRBJ1-1

CDR3 DNA: TGTGCCAGCAGTGGCTTCGGCGGGAGCGCCGGGGAGCTGTTTTTT
CDR3 protein: CASSGFGGSAGELFF
clone size: .
V gene: TRBV25-1
D gene: TRBD2
J gene: TRBJ2-2

CDR3 DNA: TGTGCCACCCGGGCGGGAGGAATATACAATGAGCAGTTCTTC
CDR3 protein: CATRAGGIYNEQFF
clone size: .
V gene: TRBV19
D gene: TRBD2
J gene: TRBJ2-1

CDR3 DNA: TGTGCCATCAGTGATGGGGACAGGGGGCCCTATGGCTACACCTTC
CDR3 protein: CAISDGDRGPYGYTF
clone size: once
V gene: TRBV10-3
D gene: TRBD1
J gene: TRBJ1-2

CDR3 DNA: TGTGCCAGCAGTGAGAGTAGGGGAGGAAGGTACGAGCAGTACTTC
CDR3 protein: CASSESRGGRYEQYF
clone size: .
V gene: TRBV2
D gene: .
J gene: TRBJ2-7

CDR3 DNA: TGTGCCAGCAGCCAAACACGGACAGGGCAGCCCCAGCATTTT
CDR3 protein: CASSQTRTGQPQHF
clone size: .
V gene: TRBV3-1/TRBV3-2
D gene: TRBD1
J gene: TRBJ1-5

CDR3 DNA: TGTGCCAGCAGCTTAGGGGCGGGGGCAGGCGAGACCCAGTACTTC
CDR3 protein: CASSLGAGAGETQYF
clone size: .
V gene: TRBV11-3
D gene: .
J gene: TRBJ2-5

CDR3 DNA: TGTGCCAGCAGCTTAATATTGGGGCGGCTTGGCTACACCTTC
CDR3 protein: CASSLILGRLGYTF
clone size: few
V gene: TRBV7-9
D gene: .
J gene: TRBJ1-2

CDR3 DNA: TGTGCCACCAGCAGAGATCGAGGTAGCGCGTACAATGAGCAGTTCTTC
CDR3 protein: CATSRDRGSAYNEQFF
clone size: .
V gene: TRBV15
D gene: .
J gene: TRBJ2-1